The next 3 T cell receptor beta chains were all read from a single sample in a study of blood T cell repertoires in COVID-19. Generated by immunoSEQ multiplex PCR, the TCRdb table keeps only in-frame clones and is missing some. The sample yields hundreds of thousands of clones, more than 75% seen once. Sequencing was performed on peripheral blood. The receptors derive from a woman under 40 who had recovered from COVID-19.

The J gene is TRBJ2-5, the V gene TRBV11-2, with D maybe TRBD1 (7 bases). Trimming left V 4 bases short and J 5 bases short, with 17 bases between. CDR1 is SGHAT, CDR2 FQNNGV, per germline. The CDR3 length is 15 residues. The CDR3 region has the DNA TGTGCCAGCAGCTCCTCAGTTCAGGGGGGTGAGACCCAGTACTTC. Protein sequence: CASSSSVQGGETQYF.

CDR3 in DNA: TGTGCCAGCAGTTTATCTCAGGGAACCAAAAACATTCAGTACTTC. Its protein product is CASSLSQGTKNIQYF. V is TRBV27 and J is TRBJ2-4; possible D gene TRBD1, 5 bases. The CDR3 is made up of 15 amino acids. V was shortened by 0 bases and J by 2 bases, with 8 bases between the two germline ends. Germline V lookup: CDR1 MNHEY, CDR2 SMNVEV (reference sequence).

The chain employs TRBV6-5 and TRBJ1-1, with TRBD1 as a possible D gene (5 bases). Germline values: CDR1 MNHEY, CDR2 SVGAGI. The CDR3 is made up of 12 amino acids. The ends were cut back, 2 bases at V and 12 bases at J, with 13 bases in the middle. The CDR3 sequence is CASSYMGGRSFF. The CDR3 nucleotides are TGTGCCAGCAGTTACATGGGGGGTCGGTCTTTCTTT.